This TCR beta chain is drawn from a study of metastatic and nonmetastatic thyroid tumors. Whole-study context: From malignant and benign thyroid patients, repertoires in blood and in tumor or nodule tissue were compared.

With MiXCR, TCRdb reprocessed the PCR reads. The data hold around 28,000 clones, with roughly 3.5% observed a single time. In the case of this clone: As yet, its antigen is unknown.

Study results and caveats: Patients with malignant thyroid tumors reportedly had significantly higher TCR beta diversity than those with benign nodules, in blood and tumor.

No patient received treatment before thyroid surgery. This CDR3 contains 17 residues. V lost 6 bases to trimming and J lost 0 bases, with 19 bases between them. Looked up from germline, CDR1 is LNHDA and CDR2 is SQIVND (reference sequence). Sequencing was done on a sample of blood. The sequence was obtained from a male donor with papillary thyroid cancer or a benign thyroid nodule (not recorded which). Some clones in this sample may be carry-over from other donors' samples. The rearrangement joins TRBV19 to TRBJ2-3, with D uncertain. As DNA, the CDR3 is TGTGCCAGTAGAGGTCAACAGAACCCGGGTAGCACAGATACGCAGTATTTT. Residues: CASRGQQNPGSTDTQYF.